Detailed here is one T cell receptor (beta chain). These data originate in a study of technical replicates of blood from a handful of donors. The CDR3 runs 14 residues. V was pared by 7 bases and J by 3 bases, with 9 bases of the junction left unmatched. CDR1 is MDHEN and CDR2 is SYDVKM in the germline V gene. Sequenced by immunoSEQ multiplex PCR; TCRdb stores in-frame clones only, minus some. Counted here are about 75,000 clones, about 90% occurring once; the ten biggest clones make up around 0.42%. The rearrangement links TRBV28 to TRBJ2-7; 7 bases fit TRBD1. The sequence was collected from a human donor in good health. Sequenced: T cells isolated from PBMCs. CDR3 coding DNA: TGTGCCAGCACACCAGGGGCAGGGGGCTACGAGCAGTACTTC. This gives the protein CASTPGAGGYEQYF.